This is a list of T cell receptor beta chains from one sample in a study of blood T cell repertoires in COVID-19. Using immunoSEQ multiplex PCR, the repertoire was profiled, and TCRdb retains in-frame clones only, with some absent. This table holds under 95,000 clones, around 85% found once. Material for sequencing was peripheral blood. The receptors come from a man between 65 and 85 years old with acute or convalescent COVID-19. Each CDR3 is given with its conserved first and last residue. Where a row states a size, it is once, few, many or the class of an expanded clone; other rows omit it.

V gene	clone size	J gene	CDR3 protein
TRBV7-9	.	TRBJ1-2	CASSLGEGYGYTF
TRBV6-5	.	TRBJ2-1	CASSSHGRGSYNEQFF
TRBV28	.	TRBJ2-5	CATFATGGIETQYF
TRBV2	.	TRBJ2-5	CASSVWGRETQYF
TRBV7-2	.	TRBJ2-7	CASSLGGQGAYEQYF
TRBV6-5	.	TRBJ1-1	CASTRSGRMNTEAFF
TRBV12-3/TRBV12-4	.	TRBJ2-7	CASRSVEYEQYF
TRBV11-2	.	TRBJ1-2	CASSLKGALLYGYTF
TRBV7-2	.	TRBJ2-3	CASSLVGGGADTQYF
TRBV13	.	TRBJ1-1	CASSRPGQGAGVTEAFF
TRBV29-1	.	TRBJ2-5	CSVELAGDPQETQYF
TRBV3-1/TRBV3-2	once	TRBJ2-2	CASSPTSGGNTGELFF
TRBV2	.	TRBJ1-2	CASVPGENNYGYTF
TRBV5-1	.	TRBJ2-1	CASGSGTSLKPEQFF
TRBV9	.	TRBJ1-1	CASSVHTLDRGTEAFF
TRBV20-1	.	TRBJ2-5	CSAQGAETQYF
TRBV6-4	once	TRBJ2-5	CASSEAGEQETQYF
TRBV10-2	.	TRBJ2-5	CASSESGTQETQYF
TRBV5-1	.	TRBJ1-3	CASSSGQAGNTIYF
TRBV5-8	.	TRBJ2-3	CASSLRDRGSDTQYF
TRBV7-2	.	TRBJ1-4	CASSLTGQPNEKLFF
TRBV7-9	.	TRBJ2-2	CASSLAGAPNTGELFF
TRBV11-2	.	TRBJ2-7	CASSLGQGNEQYF
TRBV2	.	TRBJ2-5	CASSGASGGGETQYF
TRBV7-9	few	TRBJ2-7	CASSHNRDRGYEQYF
TRBV5-4	.	TRBJ1-2	CASSLEGRGSSGYTF
TRBV5-6	.	TRBJ2-5	CASSLARTHQETQYF
TRBV4-1	.	TRBJ1-1	CASSQGSVFLGGRTEAFF
TRBV7-8	.	TRBJ1-2	CASSLETVARGYTF
TRBV7-6	.	TRBJ2-5	CASSKEVIAVQETQYF
TRBV7-9	.	TRBJ2-7	CASSLSGQGNAYEQYF
TRBV6-5	.	TRBJ2-7	CASRRQGYYEQYF
TRBV9	.	TRBJ2-7	CAAPRRGEQYF
TRBV15	.	TRBJ2-5	CATSGRGGHQETQYF
TRBV6-1	.	TRBJ2-5	CASSDLGHQYQETQYF
TRBV7-6	once	TRBJ1-3	CASSSTTGTYSGNTIYF
TRBV11-2	.	TRBJ1-6	CASTLDGRGNSPLHF
TRBV9	.	TRBJ2-2	CASSYGGTGNTGELFF
TRBV7-9	few	TRBJ1-3	CASSERRGWWKHHIF
TRBV5-1	.	TRBJ2-7	CAGRNKGTYEQYF
TRBV27	.	TRBJ1-1	CASSRGQGLPGEAFF
TRBV10-3	once	TRBJ1-3	CATGGRGNTIYF
TRBV13	.	TRBJ2-3	CASSSLRENTDTQYF
TRBV28	.	TRBJ1-5	CASREFNQPQHF
TRBV5-4	.	TRBJ1-6	CASSLVSRGLNSPLHF
TRBV3-1/TRBV3-2	.	TRBJ1-6	CASSQDNQSPLHF
TRBV6-1	.	TRBJ1-6	CASSERGRGFNSPLHF
TRBV5-5	once	TRBJ1-4	CASSPTSRREKLFF
TRBV5-1	few	TRBJ2-2	CASSATGGLGPTGELFF
TRBV3-1/TRBV3-2	.	TRBJ2-2	CASSPGHTGELFF
TRBV14	.	TRBJ2-3	CASSRRLAHLLTDTQYF
TRBV25-1	.	TRBJ2-5	CASSEGRGVRQETQYF
TRBV24-1	.	TRBJ2-1	CATSDAAGTYNEQFF
TRBV5-6	few	TRBJ2-5	CASSLVSGQGQETQYF
TRBV4-2	.	TRBJ1-2	CASSQGTKSAYGYTF
TRBV19	.	TRBJ2-1	CASTPSFSVNEQFF
TRBV10-1	.	TRBJ2-4	CASSESGTKNIQYF
TRBV5-5	.	TRBJ1-1	CASSTAAGGSVHTEAFF
TRBV2	few	TRBJ2-1	CASSGVSEQFF
TRBV5-1	.	TRBJ1-1	CASSLVQGIEAFF